Described below is a single TCR beta chain sequence and its context. In germline, CDR1 is SGHNT, CDR2 YYREEE (reference sequence). Deletions cut 0 bases from V and 3 bases from J, with 13 bases between. The CDR3 totals 15 residues. The data belong to a study of blood T cell repertoires in COVID-19. As for the study in general: T cells, B-cell-depleted T cells, or PBMCs provided the cDNA or gDNA that served as material.

Sequencing used immunoSEQ multiplex PCR; TCRdb keeps in-frame clones, though not all of them. The table has about 310,000 clones, over 75% seen once. This chain joins TRBV5-4 and TRBJ2-7; TRBD1 is a possible D gene (6 bases). This TCR came from a woman aged 40 to 49 who had recovered from COVID-19. Sequencing was done on a sample of PBMCs or T cells enriched from blood (not recorded which). The CDR3 protein is CASSLVGIGGYEQYF. In nucleotides, the CDR3 is TGTGCCAGCAGCTTGGTGGGGATAGGGGGCTACGAGCAGTACTTC.